This entry is about one T cell receptor (beta chain). The CDR3 loop spans 15 amino acids. This sample stems from a study of cytomegalovirus exposure and HLA in healthy donors. The PCR ran on 60 Vbeta and 13 Jbeta primers. Assay used: immunoSEQ multiplex PCR; TCRdb lists only in-frame clones, some missing. This table has 100,000 to 150,000 clones, about three quarters appearing once. The origin of this receptor is a woman between 18 and 29 years old in good health and CMV-seronegative. Sequencing input: PBMCs. The V and J genes are TRBV1 and TRBJ2-7; TRBD1 is the table's D call and was not checked against the DNA. TRBV1 is flagged as a pseudogene. CDR3 DNA: TGCACCAGCAGCCAAACGACAGGGGTGAGTTCGGAGCAGTACTTC. Amino acid sequence: CTSSQTTGVSSEQYF.